Listed here are 8 T cell receptor beta chains from one sample, sequenced in a study of tissue T cells after allogeneic stem cell transplantation. Method: immunoSEQ multiplex PCR; TCRdb's copy keeps in-frame clones and lacks some. Found here are 5,800 or so clones, 45% of them singletons; the top ten hold around 14%. As to time point: mouse harvest day 14 after allogeneic transplant. Each mouse received 10^7 T-cell-depleted marrow cells plus 10^6 splenic CD5+ T cells by tail vein. Sequencing used gut tissue. These receptors originate from a female BALB/c mouse given C57BL/6 T cells with graft-versus-host disease after an allogeneic hematopoietic cell transplant.

Points on this clone: Mouse gene names and germline throughout. CDR3 sequence: CASSLDWGDSYEQYF. The part of the CDR3 DNA that was read is TGTGCTAGCAGTTTAGATTGGGGGGACTCCTATGAACAGTAC. V gene TRBV29 combines with J gene TRBJ2-7; 7 nucleotides align to TRBD2. The CDR3 end is not reached by the read, which stops 1 residue before it; the germline J gene fills it in. In germline, CDR1 is MSHET, CDR2 SYDVDS. CDR3 length: 15 residues. V shed 2 bases and J 0 bases; nucleotides not matched to a gene: 4.

Only one count was recorded for this clone. The gene symbols are mouse symbols. The CDR3 end is not reached by the read, which stops 1 residue before it; the germline J gene fills it in. The chain has TRBV12-1 and TRBJ2-4, with D tentatively TRBD2 (8 bases). The germline V gene has CDR1 SGHSN and CDR2 HYEKVE. Trimming stripped 2 bases from V and 6 bases from J, with 14 bases between. The CDR3 loop spans 14 amino acids. The DNA read from the CDR3 is TGTGCCAGCTCTCCTCAGGGGGGGCGGAACACCTTGTAC. Encoded protein: CASSPQGGRNTLY. The CDR3 in its entirety is CASSPQGGRNTLYF.

In this sample, this clone turned up a few times. Any gene name here is a mouse gene name. The read stops 1 residue short of the end of the CDR3; the missing end is completed from the germline J gene. J is TRBJ1-4 and V is TRBV13-2; weak D call: TRBD1 (6 bases). The CDR3 is 15 amino acids. The V and J ends lost 3 bases and 3 bases respectively, with 12 bases between them. Germline assignment: CDR1 NNHNN and CDR2 SYGAGS (reference sequence). CDR3 DNA, as far as it was read: TGTGCCAGCGGTGGTCCGGGACAACCCAACGAAAGATTATTT. Protein sequence: CASGGPGQPNERLF. The complete CDR3 protein is CASGGPGQPNERLFF.

About this clone: Genes and germline are mouse. The CDR3 loop is CASSPGGTQDTQYF. The sequenced part of the CDR3 DNA is TGTGCCAGCAGTCCCGGGGGGACCCAAGACACCCAGTAC. This chain joins TRBV26 and TRBJ2-5, with D perhaps TRBD2 (6 bases). The CDR3 goes on 1 residue after the read ends, and that part is filled in from the germline J gene. This CDR3 spans 14 amino acids. The V gene's germline CDR1 is KGHPV and CDR2 FQNQEV (reference sequence). The V gene lost 4 bases and the J gene lost 2 bases, with 10 bases spanning the gap. The full variable domain, in which reference TRBV26 and TRBJ2-5 provide the parts outside the CDR3, is NSKVIQTPRYLVKGQGQKAKMRCIPEKGHPVVFWYQQNKNNEFKFLINFQNQEVLQQIDMTEKRFSAECPSNSPCSLEIQSSEAGDSALYLCASSPGGTQDTQYFGPGTRLLVL.

This clone was picked up a small number of times. The genes are named according to mouse. The read ends 1 residue before the CDR3 terminus; that terminus is restored from the germline J gene. Other DNA sequences of this sample code for an identical CDR3. The rearrangement links TRBV13-2 to TRBJ2-7; 7 bases map to TRBD2. Germline V gives CDR1 NNHNN, CDR2 SYGAGS (reference sequence). The trim removed 2 bases at V and 0 bases at J, leaving 2 bases unmatched. The CDR3 is 14 amino acids. CDR3 region: CASGDWGSSYEQYF. Partial CDR3 DNA: TGTGCCAGCGGTGACTGGGGGAGCTCCTATGAACAGTAC.

This clone was recorded a few times. Gene names are the mouse ones. From the germline J gene comes the end of the CDR3, since the read stops 1 residue before it. The gene calls are TRBV3 and TRBJ1-5; D is possibly TRBD1 (5 bases). This CDR3 contains 13 residues. Looked up from germline, CDR1 is SNHLY and CDR2 is FYNGKV (reference sequence). V lost 5 bases to trimming and J lost 4 bases, with 9 bases between them. The DNA read from the CDR3 is TGTGCCAGCAGCGTACGACAGAACCAGGCTCCGCTT. It yields the protein CASSVRQNQAPL. The full CDR3 reads CASSVRQNQAPLF.

Points on this clone: Germline and genes: mouse. The CDR3 bases that were read are TGTGCCAGCAGCAAGGGCGGGTTTGAGCAGTTC. It translates to CASSKGGFEQF. The full CDR3 sequence reads CASSKGGFEQFF. V usage is TRBV3 and J usage is TRBJ2-1; D uncertain. The read ends 1 residue shy of where the CDR3 ends; the end is completed using the germline J gene. The CDR3 runs to 12 residues. CDR1 SNHLY and CDR2 FYNGKV come from the germline V gene (reference sequence). Trimming removed 5 bases at V and 9 bases at J, with 11 bases between.

Within the sample, this clone is medium-sized. Genes and germline are mouse. The read terminates 1 residue before the CDR3 end, so the remaining end is supplied by the germline J gene. The rearrangement joins TRBV3 to TRBJ1-2; possible D gene TRBD1, 5 bases. The CDR3 consists of 14 residues. V was shortened by 5 bases and J by 1 base, with 11 bases between the two germline ends. Germline CDR1 SNHLY, CDR2 FYNGKV (reference sequence). The CDR3 reads CASSGGGGNSDYTF. CDR3 DNA (partial): TGTGCCAGCAGCGGTGGCGGGGGAAACTCCGACTACACC. The full variable domain, completed using reference TRBV3 and TRBJ1-2, is GPKVLQIPSHQIIDMGQMVTLNCDPVSNHLYFYWYKQILGQQMEFLVNFYNGKVMEKSKLFKDQFSVERPDGSYFTLKIQPTALEDSAVYFCASSGGGGNSDYTFGSGTRLLVI.